This TCR beta chain stems from a study of shared clonotypes between healthy human individuals. On the study more broadly: A few men and a couple of women, aged 18 to 49, were donors.

This CDR3 is built from 16 residues. Germline-derived CDR1 and CDR2 are MNHEY and SMNVEV (reference sequence). Trimming cost V 3 bases and J 3 bases; bases outside gene matches: 8. With ten immunoSEQ deep assay plates, unsorted PBMC DNA underwent sequencing. TCRdb's copy holds only in-frame clones and misses some; the assay was immunoSEQ multiplex PCR. The sample has 530,000 or so clones; about three quarters are singletons. V usage is TRBV27 and J usage is TRBJ2-1, with TRBD2 identical over 7 bases. This TCR was sampled from a woman aged 40 to 50 in good health. Some clones in this sample may be carry-over from other donors' samples. The sample comprised PBMCs. CDR3 in DNA: TGTGCCAGCAGTTTCGAGGCGGGAGTTATCTACAATGAGCAGTTCTTC. It yields the protein CASSFEAGVIYNEQFF.